A single T cell receptor beta chain is shown here with its context. This sample was included in a study of blood T cell repertoires in COVID-19. Here immunoSEQ multiplex PCR was the method, and the copy in TCRdb shows in-frame clones only, minus some. The sample has about 130,000 clones, 85% seen once. The CDR3 length is 14 residues. J gave up 6 bases and V 9 bases, and 8 bases lay outside the gene matches. Germline V gene lookup returns CDR1 MNHEY and CDR2 SVGAGI. Sequencing was done on a sample of peripheral blood. The sequence came from a human donor in a cohort sampled during active COVID-19. This rearrangement joins TRBV6-5 to TRBJ2-2; 9 bases map to TRBD1. CDR3 nucleotide sequence: TGTGCCAGTACAACAGGGGGCTGGTCCGGGGAGCTGTTTTTT. As protein: CASTTGGWSGELFF.